This T cell receptor beta chain derives from a study of blood T cells in healthy people across ages. Combining a sample-barcoded 5' primer with a J-beta primer mix, a second PCR ran for roughly 7 to 11 cycles. Each cDNA molecule carried a tag from a template-switch adaptor that contained 12 random nucleotides. TCRdb fed the 5' RACE reads into MiXCR, producing one record per CDR3 protein. This table holds around 1,900,000 distinct CDR3 sequences, roughly two fifths found once. With 0 bases clipped from V and 2 bases from J, the junction kept 4 bases outside the gene matches. Germline CDR1 is LGHNA and CDR2 is YSLEER. The CDR3 runs to 16 residues. This clonotype appeared once.

The sample comprised blood. V usage is TRBV4-3 and J usage is TRBJ2-3, with 8 bases identical to TRBD2. This receptor was taken from a human donor in good health. CDR3 residues: CASSQDGSGATDTQYF. The DNA for the CDR3 is TGCGCCAGCAGCCAAGACGGTAGCGGGGCCACAGATACGCAGTATTTT.